Below, 18 T cell receptor beta chains from the same sample are listed, as sequenced in a study of cytomegalovirus exposure and HLA in healthy donors. Here immunoSEQ multiplex PCR was the method, and the copy in TCRdb shows in-frame clones only, minus some. The data show 60,000 to 70,000 clones, around 89% seen once. The sequenced sample was PBMCs. These TCRs come from a woman aged 18-29 years in good health and CMV-seronegative.

The CDR3 DNA follows: TGTGCCAGAAGAGCATTTTGGGGGGGCACTGAAGCTTTCTTT. Protein sequence: CARRAFWGGTEAFF. The rearrangement uses TRBV5-3 and TRBJ1-1; D may be TRBD1 (5 bases). TRBV5-3 is an ORF for which the function is uncertain. The CDR3 is 14 residues long. The V gene lost 5 bases and the J gene lost 4 bases, with 15 bases spanning the gap.

V is TRBV27 and J is TRBJ1-2; 8 nucleotides match TRBD1. The CDR3 is 15 amino acids. V dropped 7 bases and J dropped 8; count of bases not matched to a gene: 15. Germline CDR1 is MNHEY and CDR2 is SMNVEV (reference sequence). The CDR3 loop reads CASTARGTGRGGYTF. CDR3 DNA: TGTGCCAGCACCGCGCGGGGGACAGGTCGGGGAGGCTACACCTTC.

The chain carries TRBV10-1 and TRBJ1-5; 7 bases are a match to TRBD1. The CDR3 runs 19 residues. In germline, CDR1 is WNHNN, CDR2 SYGVQD (reference sequence). Trimming took 5 bases from V and 4 from J; bases not matched to a gene: 20. Here the CDR3 reads CASSMIRQGVRCRNQPQHF. The CDR3 DNA reads as TGCGCCAGCAGTATGATCAGACAGGGTGTAAGGTGTAGGAATCAGCCCCAGCATTTT.

The V and J genes are TRBV4-3 and TRBJ1-5; D is unclear. The germline gives CDR1 LGHNA, CDR2 YSLEER. This CDR3 is built from 15 residues. V shed 1 base and J shed 3 bases, with 10 bases lying between them. CDR3 protein: CASSQGFYYNQPQHF. For the CDR3, the DNA is TGCGCCAGCAGCCAAGGGTTTTACTACAATCAGCCCCAGCATTTT.

This clone was observed once. The V gene is TRBV7-6, the J gene TRBJ1-2; D is unresolved. The ends were cut back, 5 bases at V and 4 bases at J, with 17 bases in the middle. The germline CDR1 and CDR2 sequences are SGHVS and FNYEAQ. CDR3 length equals 15 residues. CDR3: CASSLDRGIGYGYTF. The CDR3 nucleotides read TGTGCCAGCAGCCTAGATAGAGGGATTGGCTATGGCTACACCTTC.

The chain couples TRBV9 to TRBJ1-4; D is possibly TRBD1 (5 bases). The germline V gene has CDR1 SGDLS and CDR2 YYNGEE. Trimming pared 4 bases from V and 0 bases from J, leaving 7 bases between. The CDR3 loop spans 14 amino acids. CDR3 sequence (DNA): TGTGCCAGCAGCAGGGGTCCAACTAATGAAAAACTGTTTTTT. As protein: CASSRGPTNEKLFF. Complete variable domain (other parts from reference TRBV9 and TRBJ1-4): DSGVTQTPKHLITATGQRVTLRCSPRSGDLSVYWYQQSLDQGLQFLIQYYNGEERAKGNILERFSAQQFPDLHSELNLSSLELGDSALYFCASSRGPTNEKLFFGSGTQLSVL.

The chain combines TRBV28 with TRBJ1-2; D uncertain. The V and J ends lost 3 bases and 7 bases respectively, with 9 bases between them. The germline V gene has CDR1 MDHEN and CDR2 SYDVKM. The length of the CDR3 is 12 residues. The chain's CDR3 is CASSFGVGGYTF. The CDR3 DNA reads TGTGCCAGCAGTTTCGGGGTGGGTGGCTACACCTTC.

V gene TRBV2 combines with J gene TRBJ1-3; possibly TRBD1 for D (6 bases). The V end was cut by 3 bases, the J end by 4 bases, with 10 bases between. The germline CDR1 and CDR2 sequences are SNHLY and FYNNEI. The CDR3 totals 14 residues. The CDR3 spells CASSEQGTGNTIYF. The CDR3, as DNA: TGTGCCAGCAGTGAGCAGGGGACCGGAAACACCATATATTTT.

The chain joins TRBV18 to TRBJ2-7; 7 bases map to TRBD1. Trimming cost V 8 bases and J 3 bases; bases outside gene matches: 7. Germline V gives CDR1 KGHSH, CDR2 LQKENI. The CDR3 runs 13 residues. CDR3 coding DNA: TGTGCCAGCGAAAAAGGGGACAGCTACGAGCAGTACTTC. It translates to CASEKGDSYEQYF.

This chain connects TRBV9 to TRBJ1-1; D is unresolved. Trimming left V 3 bases short and J 3 bases short, with 12 bases between. The CDR3 has 14 residues. The germline V gene has CDR1 SGDLS and CDR2 YYNGEE. CDR3 loop: CASSATSLYTEAFF. In nucleotides, the CDR3 is TGTGCCAGCAGCGCCACATCGTTATACACTGAAGCTTTCTTT. Together with reference TRBV9 and TRBJ1-1, the CDR3 gives the full variable domain: DSGVTQTPKHLITATGQRVTLRCSPRSGDLSVYWYQQSLDQGLQFLIQYYNGEERAKGNILERFSAQQFPDLHSELNLSSLELGDSALYFCASSATSLYTEAFFGQGTRLTVV.

The rearrangement uses TRBV6-5 and TRBJ2-1, with 7 nucleotides matching TRBD2. CDR1 and CDR2 (germline): MNHEY, SVGAGI. The CDR3 length is 15 residues. J lost 9 bases, V lost 4 bases, and 12 bases had no gene match. The CDR3, as DNA: TGTGCCAGCAGTTTTATTCCGGGAGGCCTCGGTGAGCAGTTCTTC. It translates to CASSFIPGGLGEQFF.

CDR3 bases: TGTGCCACCAGCAGAGATCGTCTAGCGGGAAGCGAGACCCAGTACTTC. Residues: CATSRDRLAGSETQYF. The chain employs TRBV15 and TRBJ2-5; 9 nucleotides agree with TRBD2. The trim removed 0 bases at V and 5 bases at J, leaving 7 bases unmatched. The CDR3 runs 16 residues. CDR1 LNHNV and CDR2 YYDKDF come from the germline V gene (reference sequence).

The chain's CDR3 is CASSEGHRGRPGELFF. The CDR3 DNA reads as TGTGCCAGCAGCGAGGGCCACAGGGGGCGTCCCGGGGAGCTGTTTTTT. The chain carries TRBV9 and TRBJ2-2; the match to TRBD1 covers 9 bases. Germline V gives CDR1 SGDLS, CDR2 YYNGEE. With 3 bases clipped from V and 6 bases from J, the junction kept 9 bases outside the gene matches. The CDR3 is made up of 16 amino acids.

The V and J genes are TRBV7-9 and TRBJ1-1; a possible D gene is TRBD1 (6 bases). Germline assignment: CDR1 SEHNR and CDR2 FQNEAQ (reference sequence). Trimming stripped 3 bases from V and 1 base from J, with 9 bases between. The CDR3 extends over 14 amino acids. CDR3 sequence (DNA): TGTGCCAGCAGCTTGTACAGGGAGAACACTGAAGCTTTCTTT. It is translated as CASSLYRENTEAFF.

The chain recombines TRBV9 with TRBJ2-1; 10 nucleotides match TRBD2. Germline-derived CDR1 and CDR2 are SGDLS and YYNGEE. The CDR3 is 15 amino acids. The V segment lost 0 bases and the J segment 12 bases; nucleotides outside the gene matches: 9. The CDR3 spells CASSVADSGGRMQFF. In DNA form, the CDR3 reads TGTGCCAGCAGCGTAGCTGATAGCGGGGGGCGAATGCAGTTCTTC.

The chain's CDR3 is CASSWDRAEFF. The DNA for the CDR3 is TGTGCCAGCAGCTGGGACAGGGCTGAGTTCTTC. The rearrangement joins TRBV5-5 to TRBJ2-1, with 9 nucleotides matching TRBD1. Germline V gene sequence: CDR1 SGHKS, CDR2 YYEKEE (reference sequence). The trim removed 3 bases at V and 14 bases at J, leaving 3 bases unmatched. The CDR3 sequence is 11 residues long.

The chain couples TRBV10-2 to TRBJ2-3; 8 nucleotides line up with TRBD2. J lost 0 bases, V lost 6 bases, and 5 bases had no gene match. CDR1 is WSHSY and CDR2 is SAAADI in the germline V gene. The CDR3 extends over 15 amino acids. The CDR3 coding sequence is TGCGCCAGCAGGGAACTAGCGGCTAGCACAGATACGCAGTATTTT. It yields the protein CASRELAASTDTQYF.

The V and J genes are TRBV4-2 and TRBJ2-4; a possible D gene is TRBD1 (5 bases). The V end was cut by 0 bases, the J end by 4 bases, with 10 bases between. This CDR3 comprises 15 residues. Germline CDR1 and CDR2: LGHNA and YNFKEQ. CDR3 sequence (DNA): TGTGCCAGCAGCCAAGACTTAAACAGGAAAAACATTCAGTACTTC. Translation: CASSQDLNRKNIQYF.